These 28 T cell receptor beta chains share one sample of origin, sequenced in a study of blood T cell repertoires in COVID-19. Method: immunoSEQ multiplex PCR; TCRdb's copy keeps in-frame clones and lacks some. In the table there are some 220,000 clones, approximately 87% of which are singletons. Material for sequencing was PBMCs or T cells enriched from blood (not recorded which). These receptors all stem from a woman in her forties or fifties in a cohort exposed to, infected with or recovered from COVID-19 (not recorded which).

The V gene is TRBV9, the J gene TRBJ1-1; 10 bases are shared with TRBD1. The CDR3 runs 16 residues. V shed 0 bases, J shed 5 bases, and the junction held 7 bases outside the gene matches. The germline CDR1 and CDR2 sequences are SGDLS and YYNGEE. The CDR3, as DNA: TGTGCCAGCAGCGTAGGAGTGACAGGGGGCCGGACTGAAGCTTTCTTT. This gives the protein CASSVGVTGGRTEAFF.

The sample holds a few counts of this clone. The chain uses TRBV2 and TRBJ1-4, with 8 nucleotides matching TRBD1. With V trimmed by 3 bases and J by 5 bases, 5 bases remained unmatched. The CDR3 length is 15 residues. From germline, CDR1 is SNHLY and CDR2 FYNNEI. The CDR3 DNA sequence: TGTGCCAGCAGTGAGGACAGGGCCTTAAATGAAAAACTGTTTTTT. Its translation: CASSEDRALNEKLFF.

This clone came up once. V usage is TRBV11-2 and J usage is TRBJ2-7, with 15 bases fitting TRBD2. With 1 base clipped from V and 1 base from J, the junction kept 8 bases outside the gene matches. Germline V CDR1 and CDR2: SGHAT, FQNNGV. The CDR3 loop spans 19 amino acids. Written as DNA, the CDR3 is TGTGCCAGCAGCTTAGGTGCCGGACTAGCGGGGGGGAAATCCTACGAGCAGTACTTC. It encodes CASSLGAGLAGGKSYEQYF.

The genes are TRBV5-4 and TRBJ2-3; TRBD2 aligns across 10 bases. The CDR3 contains 18 residues. Germline lookup yields CDR1 SGHNT and CDR2 YYREEE (reference sequence). Trimming removed 4 bases from V and 2 bases from J; junction bases left unmatched: 13. In nucleotides, the CDR3 is TGTGCCAGCAGCCCCTCGGGGCGGACTAGCGGAAACACAGATACGCAGTATTTT. It yields the protein CASSPSGRTSGNTDTQYF.

This clone appeared a few times. The V and J genes are TRBV7-2 and TRBJ1-1; possible D gene TRBD1, 6 bases. Trimming took 2 bases from V and 4 from J, leaving 14 bases between them. Per the germline V gene, CDR1 is SGHTA and CDR2 is FQGNSA. The CDR3 consists of 15 residues. The CDR3 loop is CASSLTNRVSTEAFF. As DNA, the CDR3 is TGTGCCAGCAGCTTAACGAACAGGGTTAGCACTGAAGCTTTCTTT.

The chain uses TRBV28 and TRBJ2-2; perhaps TRBD1 as D (5 bases). The V gene's germline CDR1 is MDHEN and CDR2 SYDVKM. Trimming cost V 6 bases and J 4 bases, with 12 bases left between them. The CDR3 spans 14 residues. The CDR3 reads CASSSLRGTGELFF. As DNA, the CDR3 is TGTGCCAGCAGCTCGTTAAGGGGCACCGGGGAGCTGTTTTTT.

The V and J genes are TRBV6-4 and TRBJ2-2; 9 bases are shared with TRBD2. The V segment lost 6 bases and the J segment 0 bases; nucleotides outside the gene matches: 5. The CDR3 runs to 16 residues. Germline values: CDR1 MRHNA, CDR2 SNTAGT. This CDR3 is CASRRRGGANTGELFF. The CDR3 DNA reads as TGTGCCAGCAGGAGGCGGGGGGGCGCGAACACCGGGGAGCTGTTTTTT.

V gene TRBV5-1 combines with J gene TRBJ2-7; D perhaps matches TRBD2 (5 bases). The CDR3 is 11 residues long. In germline, CDR1 is SGHRS, CDR2 YFSETQ. Trimming removed 4 bases at V and 4 bases at J, with 6 bases between. The CDR3 is CASSRGYEQYF. The CDR3 DNA follows: TGCGCCAGCAGCAGAGGGTACGAGCAGTACTTC. Filled out from reference TRBV5-1 and TRBJ2-7, the complete variable domain reads KAGVTQTPRYLIKTRGQQVTLSCSPISGHRSVSWYQQTPGQGLQFLFEYFSETQRNKGNFPGRFSGRQFSNSRSEMNVSTLELGDSALYLCASSRGYEQYFGPGTRLTVT.

V gene TRBV4-3 combines with J gene TRBJ1-1; 9 positions match TRBD1. Germline V gene data show CDR1 as LGHNA and CDR2 as YSLEER. The CDR3 runs 16 residues. V was clipped by 4 bases and J by 5 bases; unmatched bases: 11. The CDR3 coding sequence is TGCGCCAGCAGCCGGGACAGGGTATATAGTGTGACTGAAGCTTTCTTT. This encodes CASSRDRVYSVTEAFF.

The chain carries TRBV18 and TRBJ2-6; the D is unclear. V lost 3 bases and J 1 base, leaving 4 bases between the germline ends. Germline assignment: CDR1 KGHSH and CDR2 LQKENI. The CDR3 spans 14 residues. Here the CDR3 reads CASSPPSGANVLTF. The CDR3 bases are TGTGCCAGCTCACCTCCTTCTGGGGCCAACGTCCTGACTTTC. Drawing the rest from reference TRBV18 and TRBJ2-6, the complete variable domain is NAGVMQNPRHLVRRRGQEARLRCSPMKGHSHVYWYRQLPEEGLKFMVYLQKENIIDESGMPKERFSAEFPKEGPSILRIQQVVRGDSAAYFCASSPPSGANVLTFGAGSRLTVL.

The rearrangement uses TRBV4-3 and TRBJ2-5; 11 bases fit TRBD1. Germline V CDR1 and CDR2: LGHNA, YSLEER. The CDR3 sequence is 15 residues long. Trimming removed 4 bases from V and 3 bases from J; junction bases left unmatched: 4. In DNA, the CDR3 is TGCGCCAGCAGCCCCTGGGACAGGGGGGAAGAGACCCAGTACTTC. Translation gives CASSPWDRGEETQYF.

This chain joins TRBV9 and TRBJ1-2; a weak D match, TRBD1 (5 bases). The germline gives CDR1 SGDLS, CDR2 YYNGEE. The CDR3 length is 15 residues. Trimming removed 0 bases at V and 6 bases at J, with 15 bases between. The CDR3 DNA reads TGTGCCAGCAGCGTAGTATCCGGACACCCTAATGGCTACACCTTC. As protein: CASSVVSGHPNGYTF. Complete variable domain (other parts from reference TRBV9 and TRBJ1-2): DSGVTQTPKHLITATGQRVTLRCSPRSGDLSVYWYQQSLDQGLQFLIQYYNGEERAKGNILERFSAQQFPDLHSELNLSSLELGDSALYFCASSVVSGHPNGYTFGSGTRLTVV.

The rearrangement joins TRBV6-5 to TRBJ1-1, with a tentative D call TRBD1 (5 bases). Deletions cut 6 bases from V and 5 bases from J, with 16 bases between. Germline CDR1 MNHEY, CDR2 SVGAGI. CDR3 size: 14 residues. The CDR3 here is CASRTGFRGTEAFF. CDR3 nucleotide sequence: TGTGCCAGCAGGACCGGGTTCCGGGGGACTGAAGCTTTCTTT.

This clone was counted a single time. The J gene is TRBJ1-3, the V gene TRBV5-1; D unresolved. The length of the CDR3 is 15 residues. The V gene's germline CDR1 is SGHRS and CDR2 YFSETQ. With 1 base removed from V and 0 bases from J, the gap between germline ends came to 8 bases. CDR3 nucleotides: TGCGCCAGCAGCTTGAGAGGAGACTCTGGAAACACCATATATTTT. Its protein product is CASSLRGDSGNTIYF. Together with reference TRBV5-1 and TRBJ1-3, the CDR3 gives the full variable domain: KAGVTQTPRYLIKTRGQQVTLSCSPISGHRSVSWYQQTPGQGLQFLFEYFSETQRNKGNFPGRFSGRQFSNSRSEMNVSTLELGDSALYLCASSLRGDSGNTIYFGEGSWLTVV.

The V and J genes are TRBV18 and TRBJ1-5; 7 bases fit TRBD1. The length of the CDR3 is 17 residues. The V and J ends lost 4 bases and 6 bases, in that order; junction bases with no gene match: 15. Germline V gene sequence: CDR1 KGHSH, CDR2 LQKENI. The CDR3 is CASSLNPTRGSGQPQHF. The CDR3 bases are TGTGCCAGCTCACTTAATCCAACCAGGGGGAGCGGTCAGCCCCAGCATTTT.

This clone was found a few times. The J gene is TRBJ1-2, the V gene TRBV29-1, with 8 bases matching TRBD1. The germline V gene encodes CDR1 SQVTM and CDR2 ANQGSEA. The CDR3 loop spans 12 amino acids. Trimming at V came to 6 bases and at J to 6 bases, leaving 6 bases not matched to a gene. The CDR3 bases are TGCAGCGTGGACAGGGAGGTCGATGGCTACACCTTC. Its translation is CSVDREVDGYTF.

The chain uses TRBV7-2 and TRBJ1-4, with TRBD1 as a possible D gene (6 bases). This CDR3 is built from 14 residues. The germline V gene has CDR1 SGHTA and CDR2 FQGNSA. Trimming shortened V by 5 bases and J by 8 bases, and 15 bases separated the two germline ends. The CDR3 protein is CASSPQQGWEKLFF. In DNA form, the CDR3 reads TGTGCCAGCAGCCCACAACAGGGTTGGGAAAAACTGTTTTTT.

This clone has a single count. V is TRBV6-5 and J is TRBJ1-1, with D maybe TRBD1 (5 bases). The CDR3 is 13 residues long. Germline V CDR1 and CDR2: MNHEY, SVGAGI. V dropped 7 bases and J dropped 6 bases, with 15 bases sitting between them. The CDR3 sequence is CASTKQDYSEAFF. The DNA of the CDR3 is TGTGCCAGCACGAAACAGGACTACTCTGAAGCTTTCTTT.

The CDR3 sequence is CASSLRTAQETQYF. DNA of the CDR3: TGTGCCAGCAGCTTAAGGACAGCCCAAGAGACCCAGTACTTC. The rearrangement joins TRBV13 to TRBJ2-5; weak D call: TRBD1 (6 bases). The CDR3 runs 14 residues. Germline CDR1 reads PRHDT; CDR2 reads FYEKMQ (reference sequence). V shed 2 bases and J shed 1 base, with 8 bases lying between them. Using reference TRBV13 and TRBJ2-5 for the parts outside the CDR3, the full variable domain is AAGVIQSPRHLIKEKRETATLKCYPIPRHDTVYWYQQGPGQDPQFLISFYEKMQSDKGSIPDRFSAQQFSDYHSELNMSSLELGDSALYFCASSLRTAQETQYFGPGTRLLVL.

This sequence joins TRBV29-1 and TRBJ2-5; 10 nucleotides agree with TRBD1. Germline V gene data show CDR1 as SQVTM and CDR2 as ANQGSEA. This CDR3 is 14 amino acids long. With 5 bases clipped from V and 3 bases from J, the junction kept 6 bases outside the gene matches. CDR3 sequence reads: CSVSDRGLEETQYF. The DNA for the CDR3 is TGCAGCGTTAGCGACAGGGGGCTGGAAGAGACCCAGTACTTC.

This sequence joins TRBV27 and TRBJ1-3; D remains unclear. The CDR3 has 14 amino acids. Deletions cut 7 bases from V and 7 bases from J, with 17 bases between. Germline loops: CDR1 MNHEY, CDR2 SMNVEV (reference sequence). In DNA form, the CDR3 reads TGTGCCAGCACCCTAATTACCCTGTTGAACACCATATATTTT. Translated: CASTLITLLNTIYF.

In this sample, this clone turned up once. The chain has TRBV19 and TRBJ1-1; tentatively, D is TRBD1 (6 bases). The CDR3 consists of 15 residues. The V gene's germline CDR1 is LNHDA and CDR2 SQIVND (reference sequence). The V and J ends lost 3 bases and 3 bases respectively, with 14 bases between them. This chain's CDR3 is CASSINRVFDTEAFF. The DNA for the CDR3 is TGTGCCAGTAGTATTAACAGGGTGTTTGACACTGAAGCTTTCTTT.

The chain carries TRBV11-2 and TRBJ2-3, with TRBD2 matching 7 bases. From germline, CDR1 is SGHAT and CDR2 FQNNGV. The CDR3 length is 16 residues. Trimming took 3 bases from V and 1 from J; bases not matched to a gene: 7. CDR3 DNA sequence: TGTGCCAGCAGCTTCTTGTGGAGCGGGGGCACAGATACGCAGTATTTT. This gives the protein CASSFLWSGGTDTQYF.

The chain links TRBV20-1 to TRBJ2-7; 7 bases fit TRBD2. The CDR3 has 11 amino acids. V lost 1 base, J lost 6 bases, and 0 bases stayed unmatched. Germline CDR1 DFQATT, CDR2 SNEGSKA (reference sequence). CDR3 in amino acids: CSARGGGEQYF. In DNA form, the CDR3 reads TGCAGTGCTAGAGGGGGGGGCGAGCAGTACTTC.

The chain joins TRBV6-5 to TRBJ1-1, with a possible D match to TRBD1 (6 bases). The CDR3 runs to 14 residues. Germline-derived CDR1 and CDR2 are MNHEY and SVGAGI. The V end lost 7 bases, the J end lost 4 bases, and 16 bases lay between the germline ends. In nucleotides, the CDR3 is TGTGCCAGCATCTCCCGAGGGGGTGTCACTGAAGCTTTCTTT. This translates into CASISRGGVTEAFF.

The chain links TRBV20-1 to TRBJ1-6, with D perhaps matching TRBD1 (6 bases). Trimming cost V 3 bases and J 3 bases, with 15 bases left between them. The CDR3 has 16 residues. CDR1 and CDR2 from the germline V gene are DFQATT and SNEGSKA (reference sequence). The DNA of the CDR3 is TGCAGTGCTAGTGCCCGAATAGGGGGCTATAATTCACCCCTCCACTTT. This translates into CSASARIGGYNSPLHF.

CDR3: CASSIEGRTGELFF. CDR3 sequence (DNA): TGTGCCAGTAGTATAGAGGGGCGCACCGGGGAGCTGTTTTTT. The chain is built from TRBV19 and TRBJ2-2, with D possibly matching TRBD1 (5 bases). Trimming shortened V by 0 bases and J by 4 bases, and 6 bases separated the two germline ends. This CDR3 has 14 amino acids. Germline V CDR1 and CDR2: LNHDA, SQIVND (reference sequence).

V gene TRBV6-2 or TRBV6-3 combines with J gene TRBJ1-1, with a weak D call TRBD1 (5 bases). The V end lost 5 bases, the J end lost 12 bases, and 13 bases lay between the germline ends. Germline-derived CDR1 and CDR2 are MNHEY and SVGEGT. This CDR3 comprises 11 residues. The CDR3 loop is CASSPRVGSFF. CDR3 bases: TGTGCCAGCAGTCCCAGGGTCGGGTCTTTCTTT.